A single sample is the source of the 27 T cell receptor beta chains below, sequenced in a study of a mutant IDH1 vaccine in newly diagnosed glioma. Some clones are missing from TCRdb's copy, which holds only in-frame ones; the method was immunoSEQ multiplex PCR. The sample carries tens of thousands of clones, around four fifths recorded once. These receptors are not linked to any known antigen. Time point: week 47, end of study. Vaccine doses each comprised 300 ug of mutant IDH1 20-mer peptide, with topical imiquimod. The sample here was PBMCs, taken from a glioma patient whose treatment included an IDH1 peptide vaccine. These receptor sequences come from a man aged 25-40 years with glioma.

The chain combines TRBV6-5 with TRBJ1-5; possible D gene TRBD1, 6 bases. The CDR3 consists of 15 residues. Trimming left V 6 bases short and J 4 bases short, with 16 bases between. Germline CDR1 and CDR2: MNHEY and SVGAGI. CDR3: CASSPTGGGNQPQHF. The DNA for the CDR3 is TGTGCCAGCAGCCCGACAGGCGGGGGAAATCAGCCCCAGCATTTT.

The V gene is TRBV11-3, the J gene TRBJ1-6; D is undetermined. Germline CDR1 and CDR2: SGHNT and YENEEA. The CDR3 runs to 12 residues. Trimming pared 3 bases from V and 9 bases from J, leaving 6 bases between. The DNA of the CDR3 is TGTGCCAGCAGCTTGACGGGTTCACCCCTCCACTTT. Translation gives CASSLTGSPLHF.

The genes are TRBV6-5 and TRBJ2-4; D gene unclear. Germline V gene sequence: CDR1 MNHEY, CDR2 SVGAGI. The CDR3 has 12 amino acids. Trimming pared 4 bases from V and 11 bases from J, leaving 12 bases between. This CDR3 is CASSSHPRVQYF. DNA of the CDR3: TGTGCCAGCAGTTCTCACCCCCGGGTTCAGTACTTC.

This chain connects TRBV7-2 to TRBJ1-2, with D unclear. The V end was cut by 1 base, the J end by 8 bases, with 11 bases between. The CDR3 consists of 13 residues. Germline V gene data show CDR1 as SGHTA and CDR2 as FQGNSA. CDR3 sequence (DNA): TGTGCCAGCAGCTTAGGCCAGTTTGGAGGCTACACCTTC. Translation gives CASSLGQFGGYTF.

The V and J genes are TRBV5-4 and TRBJ1-2; 7 positions agree with TRBD1. The CDR3 is 14 amino acids. J lost 5 bases, V lost 0 bases, and 4 bases had no gene match. CDR1 SGHNT and CDR2 YYREEE come from the germline V gene (reference sequence). The CDR3 reads CASSLAGTAYGYTF. The CDR3 coding sequence is TGTGCCAGCAGCTTGGCAGGGACAGCGTATGGCTACACCTTC.

This clone was counted only a few times. CDR3: CASSVDGTGNQPQHF. As DNA, the CDR3 is TGTGCCAGCAGCGTGGACGGGACAGGGAATCAGCCCCAGCATTTT. J is TRBJ1-5 and V is TRBV9; 9 bases are a match to TRBD1. The CDR3 totals 15 residues. CDR1 and CDR2 from the germline V gene are SGDLS and YYNGEE. V was clipped by 2 bases and J by 4 bases; unmatched bases: 4.

The rearrangement links TRBV10-3 to TRBJ2-5, with D perhaps matching TRBD1 (5 bases). The DNA end is a closer match to TRBJ2-7, so the J assignment may be wrong. There are 14 residues in the CDR3. CDR1 and CDR2 from the germline V gene are ENHRY and SYGVKD. CDR3 bases: TGTGCCATCAGTGACGGTGGACATAATTACGAGCAGTACTTC. Protein product: CAISDGGHNYEQYF.

The chain has TRBV2 and TRBJ1-5; 8 nucleotides line up with TRBD1. V dropped 5 bases and J dropped 4; count of bases not matched to a gene: 4. This CDR3 is 14 amino acids long. Germline lookup yields CDR1 SNHLY and CDR2 FYNNEI. The CDR3 DNA sequence: TGTGCCAGCAGTCTACGACAGGGGAATCAGCCCCAGCATTTT. Translating gives CASSLRQGNQPQHF.

V usage is TRBV14 and J usage is TRBJ1-2; 9 positions agree with TRBD1. With 5 bases clipped from V and 4 bases from J, the junction kept 5 bases outside the gene matches. CDR3 length: 14 residues. Germline V gene data show CDR1 as SGHDN and CDR2 as FVKESK. The CDR3 here is CASSRTGDTYGYTF. The CDR3 coding sequence is TGTGCCAGCAGCAGGACAGGGGATACCTATGGCTACACCTTC.

The gene calls are TRBV19 and TRBJ1-5; D not resolved. CDR3 length equals 17 residues. Germline V gene lookup returns CDR1 LNHDA and CDR2 SQIVND (reference sequence). Trimming stripped 4 bases from V and 0 bases from J, with 16 bases between. CDR3 in DNA: TGTGCCAGTAGTACCCTGGGAGGCCGGTATAGCAATCAGCCCCAGCATTTT. Protein: CASSTLGGRYSNQPQHF.

The chain is built from TRBV4-1 and TRBJ2-1; D might be TRBD2 (6 bases). Germline CDR1 reads MGHRA; CDR2 reads YSYEKL. The CDR3 totals 13 residues. V dropped 0 bases and J dropped 10 bases, with 10 bases sitting between them. The CDR3 protein is CASSQEWLAEQFF. In nucleotides, the CDR3 is TGCGCCAGCAGCCAAGAGTGGCTAGCGGAGCAGTTCTTC.

This chain uses TRBV10-3 with TRBJ2-1; 9 nucleotides agree with TRBD1. V was pared by 6 bases and J by 3 bases, with 6 bases of the junction left unmatched. Germline assignment: CDR1 ENHRY and CDR2 SYGVKD. The CDR3 has 15 residues. DNA for the CDR3: TGTGCCATCAGAGATGACAGGGGGGGCTACAATGAGCAGTTCTTC. Translated, it gives CAIRDDRGGYNEQFF.

The chain links TRBV28 to TRBJ1-5; 9 bases are shared with TRBD1. The CDR3 runs 15 residues. The germline gives CDR1 MDHEN, CDR2 SYDVKM. Unmatched junction bases numbered 5, after V lost 4 bases and J lost 4 bases. For the CDR3, the DNA is TGTGCCAGCAGTTACGGGACAGGGAAAAATCAGCCCCAGCATTTT. Encoded protein: CASSYGTGKNQPQHF. The full variable domain, completed using reference TRBV28 and TRBJ1-5, is DVKVTQSSRYLVKRTGEKVFLECVQDMDHENMFWYRQDPGLGLRLIYFSYDVKMKEKGDIPEGYSVSREKKERFSLILESASTNQTSMYLCASSYGTGKNQPQHFGDGTRLSIL.

The chain is built from TRBV7-9 and TRBJ2-5; perhaps TRBD1 as D (6 bases). V was clipped by 1 base and J by 5 bases, with 20 bases between them. The CDR3 sequence is 17 residues long. Germline V gene data show CDR1 as SEHNR and CDR2 as FQNEAQ (reference sequence). The CDR3 nucleotides read TGTGCCAGCAGCTTAGTTAGGGGGATCGCTTCAGGGGAGACCCAGTACTTC. Its protein product is CASSLVRGIASGETQYF.

The rearrangement uses TRBV19 and TRBJ1-1; D possibly corresponds to TRBD1 (5 bases). The CDR3 length is 12 residues. The V gene lost 7 bases and the J gene lost 1 base, with 7 bases spanning the gap. Germline CDR1 reads LNHDA; CDR2 reads SQIVND (reference sequence). CDR3 amino acids: CASITGNTEAFF. The CDR3 DNA is TGTGCCAGTATAACAGGGAACACTGAAGCTTTCTTT.

The genes are TRBV5-6 and TRBJ1-5, with 8 nucleotides matching TRBD1. Germline CDR1 reads SGHDT; CDR2 reads YYEEEE. V lost 1 base, J lost 2 bases, and 2 bases stayed unmatched. The CDR3 has 15 residues. CDR3 amino acids: CASSLRGQGNQPQHF. CDR3 in DNA: TGTGCCAGCAGCTTGAGGGGACAGGGCAATCAGCCCCAGCATTTT. Full variable domain (remainder filled in from reference TRBV5-6 and TRBJ1-5): DAGVTQSPTHLIKTRGQQVTLRCSPKSGHDTVSWYQQALGQGPQFIFQYYEEEERQRGNFPDRFSGHQFPNYSSELNVNALLLGDSALYLCASSLRGQGNQPQHFGDGTRLSIL.

The V gene is TRBV6-6, the J gene TRBJ1-2; possibly TRBD1 for D (6 bases). This CDR3 has 14 amino acids. Per the germline V gene, CDR1 is MNHNY and CDR2 is SVGAGI (reference sequence). Trimming pared 0 bases from V and 4 bases from J, leaving 9 bases between. The CDR3 nucleotides are TGTGCCAGCAGTTACTCCCGGGACACCTATGGCTACACCTTC. Its protein is CASSYSRDTYGYTF.

The chain couples TRBV15 to TRBJ1-4, with TRBD1 identical over 7 bases. This CDR3 comprises 15 residues. Germline lookup yields CDR1 LNHNV and CDR2 YYDKDF (reference sequence). J lost 11 bases, V lost 0 bases, and 9 bases had no gene match. The CDR3 DNA is TGTGCCACCAGCAGAGATACAGGGGCCGGATTTAAACTGTTTTTT. This sequence encodes CATSRDTGAGFKLFF.

The DNA of the CDR3 is TGCGCCAGCAGAGAGGCGGGGTTGAGTTCACCCCTCCACTTT. Amino acids: CASREAGLSSPLHF. The chain combines TRBV10-2 with TRBJ1-6; D ambiguous. The CDR3 runs 14 residues. Trimming left V 6 bases short and J 9 bases short, with 15 bases between. In germline, CDR1 is WSHSY, CDR2 SAAADI.

The gene calls are TRBV19 and TRBJ1-2; tentative D call: TRBD1 (5 bases). Trimming pared 4 bases from V and 3 bases from J, leaving 33 bases between. The CDR3 runs to 21 residues. Germline values: CDR1 LNHDA, CDR2 SQIVND (reference sequence). The CDR3 loop is CASSTKLRGPAAPTDHYGYTF. The CDR3, as DNA: TGTGCCAGTAGTACTAAACTAAGGGGCCCAGCGGCTCCTACTGATCACTATGGCTACACCTTC.

CDR3 DNA sequence: TGTGCCAGCAGCTTATTAAGGACACTTAGCTCTGGGGCCAACGTCCTGACTTTC. Protein product: CASSLLRTLSSGANVLTF. The V call is TRBV7-6, the J call TRBJ2-6, with a weak D call TRBD1 (5 bases). The germline V and J ends were trimmed by 2 bases and 0 bases, with 14 bases remaining between them. Germline V CDR1 and CDR2: SGHVS, FNYEAQ. CDR3 length: 18 amino acids.

The V and J genes are TRBV2 and TRBJ1-6; 7 bases agree with TRBD1. Germline CDR1 is SNHLY and CDR2 is FYNNEI. The CDR3 runs 13 residues. V lost 6 bases to trimming and J lost 7 bases; unmatched junction nucleotides: 3. CDR3 nucleotides: TGTGCCAGCAGAGGGACAGAAAATTCACCCCTCCACTTT. Translation: CASRGTENSPLHF. The full variable domain, in which reference TRBV2 and TRBJ1-6 provide the parts outside the CDR3, is EPEVTQTPSHQVTQMGQEVILRCVPISNHLYFYWYRQILGQKVEFLVSFYNNEISEKSEIFDDQFSVERPDGSNFTLKIRSTKLEDSAMYFCASRGTENSPLHFGNGTRLTVT.

The V call is TRBV5-1, the J call TRBJ2-6; D unclear. Germline V gene data show CDR1 as SGHRS and CDR2 as YFSETQ. V was clipped by 3 bases and J by 0 bases, with 4 bases between them. This CDR3 has 14 residues. CDR3 loop: CASSSSSGANVLTF. DNA for the CDR3: TGCGCCAGCAGCTCGAGCTCTGGGGCCAACGTCCTGACTTTC.

V is TRBV2 and J is TRBJ2-7, with D unresolved. Germline lookup yields CDR1 SNHLY and CDR2 FYNNEI. The CDR3 is made up of 12 amino acids. Trimming removed 10 bases from V and 0 bases from J, with 10 bases in between. The CDR3 bases are TGTGCCACTAGATGGCTCTCCTACGAGCAGTACTTC. Residues: CATRWLSYEQYF.

The chain links TRBV19 to TRBJ2-2; 8 bases agree with TRBD1. This CDR3 comprises 15 residues. V trimming: 7 bases; J trimming: 7 bases; junction bases outside the gene matches: 11. CDR1 and CDR2 (germline): LNHDA, SQIVND (reference sequence). The CDR3 loop reads CASTNGQGAIGELFF. The CDR3 DNA reads as TGTGCCAGTACCAATGGGCAGGGGGCTATCGGGGAGCTGTTTTTT.

CDR3 sequence: CASSLPAPSGEQYF. The CDR3 DNA follows: TGTGCCAGCAGCCTACCGGCCCCTTCGGGCGAGCAGTACTTC. The rearrangement joins TRBV7-2 to TRBJ2-7; D is uncertain. From germline, CDR1 is SGHTA and CDR2 FQGNSA. The CDR3 contains 14 residues. The ends were cut back, 5 bases at V and 6 bases at J, with 17 bases in the middle. Drawing the rest from reference TRBV7-2 and TRBJ2-7, the complete variable domain is GAGVSQSPSNKVTEKGKDVELRCDPISGHTALYWYRQSLGQGLEFLIYFQGNSAPDKSGLPSDRFSAERTGGSVSTLTIQRTQQEDSAVYLCASSLPAPSGEQYFGPGTRLTVT.

Comments on this clone: Other nucleotide sequences in the sample specify the same CDR3. The rearrangement joins TRBV4-2 to TRBJ2-2; a weak D match, TRBD1 (7 bases). Germline V gene sequence: CDR1 LGHNA, CDR2 YNFKEQ. This CDR3 has 18 residues. Trimming removed 0 bases at V and 2 bases at J, with 16 bases between. CDR3 in DNA: TGTGCCAGCAGCCAAGATGGGGCAGGGGGGCCTAACACCGGGGAGCTGTTTTTT. Residues: CASSQDGAGGPNTGELFF.